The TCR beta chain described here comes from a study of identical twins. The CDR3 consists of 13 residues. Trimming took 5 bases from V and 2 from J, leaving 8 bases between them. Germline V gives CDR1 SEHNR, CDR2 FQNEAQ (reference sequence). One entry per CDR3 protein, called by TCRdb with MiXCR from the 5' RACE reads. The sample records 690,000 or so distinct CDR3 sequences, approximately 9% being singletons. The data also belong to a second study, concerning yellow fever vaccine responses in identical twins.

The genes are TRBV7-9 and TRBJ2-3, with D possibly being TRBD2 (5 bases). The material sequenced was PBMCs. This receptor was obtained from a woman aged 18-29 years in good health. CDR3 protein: CASSNRDTDTQYF. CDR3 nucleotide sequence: TGTGCCAGCAGCAACCGGGACACAGATACGCAGTATTTT.